This T cell receptor beta chain was documented in a study of blood T cell repertoires in COVID-19. Across the study: COVID-19 samples from acute and convalescent phases originated in the United States, Italy and Spain.

This clone appeared a few times. This CDR3 spans 12 amino acids. The V end was cut by 4 bases, the J end by 4 bases, with 5 bases between. CDR1 SGDLS and CDR2 YYNGEE come from the germline V gene. The authors' processing: Scientists estimated how many nucleated cells there were by amplifying reference gene primers. Profiled with immunoSEQ multiplex PCR; TCRdb holds only in-frame clones, not every one. V, J and clone size reflect that table, while D and trimming were determined from the DNA. The sample has approximately 230,000 clones, approximately 79% seen once; the top ten hold 4.5% to 5%. The sample consisted of peripheral blood. This receptor was identified in a woman aged 80 or over with active or convalescent COVID-19. The V and J genes are TRBV9 and TRBJ2-2; the D is unclear. CDR3 nucleotides: TGTGCCAGCAGCCCTCTCACCGGGGAGCTGTTTTTT. It translates to CASSPLTGELFF.